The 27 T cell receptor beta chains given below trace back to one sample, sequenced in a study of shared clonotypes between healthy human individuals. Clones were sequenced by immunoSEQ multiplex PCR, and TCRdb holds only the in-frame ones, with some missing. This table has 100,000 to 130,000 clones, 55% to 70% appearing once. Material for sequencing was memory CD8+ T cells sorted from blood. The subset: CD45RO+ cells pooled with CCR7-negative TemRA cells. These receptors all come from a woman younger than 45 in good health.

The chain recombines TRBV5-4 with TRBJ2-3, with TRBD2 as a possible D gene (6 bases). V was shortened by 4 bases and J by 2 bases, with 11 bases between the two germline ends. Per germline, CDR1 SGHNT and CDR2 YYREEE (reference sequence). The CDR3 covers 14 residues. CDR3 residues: CASSPGSVTDTQYF. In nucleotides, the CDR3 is TGTGCCAGCAGCCCCGGGAGCGTCACAGATACGCAGTATTTT.

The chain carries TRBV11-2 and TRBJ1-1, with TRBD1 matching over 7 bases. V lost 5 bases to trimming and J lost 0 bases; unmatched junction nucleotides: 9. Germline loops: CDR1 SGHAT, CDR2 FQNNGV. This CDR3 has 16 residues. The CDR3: CASSHPGQVMNTEAFF. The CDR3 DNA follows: TGTGCCAGCAGCCACCCCGGACAGGTAATGAACACTGAAGCTTTCTTT.

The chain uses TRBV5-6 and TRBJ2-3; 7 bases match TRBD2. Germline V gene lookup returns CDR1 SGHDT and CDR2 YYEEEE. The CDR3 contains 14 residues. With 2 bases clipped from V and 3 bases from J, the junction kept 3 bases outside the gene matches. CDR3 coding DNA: TGTGCCAGCAGCTTAGCGGGATGGACAGATACGCAGTATTTT. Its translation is CASSLAGWTDTQYF.

CDR3 DNA sequence: TGTGCCATCAGCCCACGGGGGAGATACGAGCAGTACTTC. It translates to CAISPRGRYEQYF. The chain links TRBV10-3 to TRBJ2-7; D may be TRBD2 (6 bases). V gave up 6 bases and J gave up 4 bases, with 13 bases separating them. The CDR3 runs to 13 residues. Germline V lookup: CDR1 ENHRY, CDR2 SYGVKD.

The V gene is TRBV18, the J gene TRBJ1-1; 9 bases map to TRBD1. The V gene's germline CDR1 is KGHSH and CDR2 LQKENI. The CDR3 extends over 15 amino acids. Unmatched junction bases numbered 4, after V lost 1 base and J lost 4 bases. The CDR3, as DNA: TGTGCCAGCTCACCACAGACAGGGGGAAGCACTGAAGCTTTCTTT. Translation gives CASSPQTGGSTEAFF.

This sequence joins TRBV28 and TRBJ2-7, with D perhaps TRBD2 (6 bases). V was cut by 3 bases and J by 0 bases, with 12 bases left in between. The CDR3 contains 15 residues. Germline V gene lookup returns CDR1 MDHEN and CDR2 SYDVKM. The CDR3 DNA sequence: TGTGCCAGCAGTTTCCCCCGGGACTCCTCCTACGAGCAGTACTTC. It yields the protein CASSFPRDSSYEQYF.

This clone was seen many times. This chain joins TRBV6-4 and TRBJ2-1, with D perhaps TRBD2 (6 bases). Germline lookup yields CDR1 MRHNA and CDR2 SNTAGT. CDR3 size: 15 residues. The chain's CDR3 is CATKDGTADGNEQFF. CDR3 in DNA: TGTGCTACAAAAGACGGGACTGCCGACGGCAATGAGCAGTTCTTC.

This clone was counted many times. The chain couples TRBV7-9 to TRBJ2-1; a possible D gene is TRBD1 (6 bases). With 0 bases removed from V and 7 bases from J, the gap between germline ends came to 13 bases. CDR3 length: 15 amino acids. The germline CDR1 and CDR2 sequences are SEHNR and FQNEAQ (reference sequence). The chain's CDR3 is CASSLALGAGNEQFF. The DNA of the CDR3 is TGTGCCAGCAGCTTAGCGTTGGGGGCCGGGAATGAGCAGTTCTTC.

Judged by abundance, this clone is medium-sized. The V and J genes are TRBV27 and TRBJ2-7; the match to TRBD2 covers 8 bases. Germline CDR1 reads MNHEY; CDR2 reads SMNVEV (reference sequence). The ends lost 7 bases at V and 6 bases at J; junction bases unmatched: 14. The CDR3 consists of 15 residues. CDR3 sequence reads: CASTPTVSGAREQYF. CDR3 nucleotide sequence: TGTGCCAGCACTCCAACCGTTAGCGGGGCCCGCGAGCAGTACTTC.

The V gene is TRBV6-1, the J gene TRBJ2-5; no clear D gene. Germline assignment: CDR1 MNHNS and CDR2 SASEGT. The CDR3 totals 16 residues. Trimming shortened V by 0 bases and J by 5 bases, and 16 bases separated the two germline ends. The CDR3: CASSEARGRVRETQYF. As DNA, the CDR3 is TGTGCCAGCAGTGAAGCCCGAGGAAGGGTAAGGGAGACCCAGTACTTC.

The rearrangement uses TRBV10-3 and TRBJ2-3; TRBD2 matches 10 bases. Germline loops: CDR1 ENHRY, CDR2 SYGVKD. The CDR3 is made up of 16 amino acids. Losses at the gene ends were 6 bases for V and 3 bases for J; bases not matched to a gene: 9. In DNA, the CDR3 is TGTGCCATCAGGGGCAGCGGGAGGGCCGAAACAGATACGCAGTATTTT. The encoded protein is CAIRGSGRAETDTQYF.

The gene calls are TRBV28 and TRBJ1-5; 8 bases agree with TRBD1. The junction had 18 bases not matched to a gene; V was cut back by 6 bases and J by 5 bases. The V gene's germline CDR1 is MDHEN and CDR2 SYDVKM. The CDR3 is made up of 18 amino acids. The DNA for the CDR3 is TGTGCCAGCAGGTGTCCGATCTTCCGGACAGGGATTGATCAGCCCCAGCATTTT. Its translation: CASRCPIFRTGIDQPQHF.

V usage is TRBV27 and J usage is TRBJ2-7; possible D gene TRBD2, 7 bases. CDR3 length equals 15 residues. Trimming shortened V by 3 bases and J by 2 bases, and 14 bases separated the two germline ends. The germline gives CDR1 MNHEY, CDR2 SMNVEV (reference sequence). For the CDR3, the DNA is TGTGCCAGCAGTTTTTCGGGGGGCGGGGCCTACGAGCAGTACTTC. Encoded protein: CASSFSGGGAYEQYF.

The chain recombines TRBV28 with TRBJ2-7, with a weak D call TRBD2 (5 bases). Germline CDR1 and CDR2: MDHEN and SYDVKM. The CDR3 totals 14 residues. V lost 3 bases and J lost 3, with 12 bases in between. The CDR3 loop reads CASSFNKEDYEQYF. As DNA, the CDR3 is TGTGCCAGCAGTTTTAACAAGGAGGACTACGAGCAGTACTTC.

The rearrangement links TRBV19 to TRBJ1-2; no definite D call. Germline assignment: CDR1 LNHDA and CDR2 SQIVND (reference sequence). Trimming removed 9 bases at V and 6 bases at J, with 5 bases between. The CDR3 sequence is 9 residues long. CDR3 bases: TGTGCCAGCGGACATGGCTACACCTTC. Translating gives CASGHGYTF.

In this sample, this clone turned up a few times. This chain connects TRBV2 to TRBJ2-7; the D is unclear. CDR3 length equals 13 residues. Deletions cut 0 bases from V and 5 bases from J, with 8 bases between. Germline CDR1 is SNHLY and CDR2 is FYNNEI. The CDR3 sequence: CASSEASWDEQYF. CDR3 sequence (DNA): TGTGCCAGCAGTGAAGCTTCTTGGGACGAGCAGTACTTC.

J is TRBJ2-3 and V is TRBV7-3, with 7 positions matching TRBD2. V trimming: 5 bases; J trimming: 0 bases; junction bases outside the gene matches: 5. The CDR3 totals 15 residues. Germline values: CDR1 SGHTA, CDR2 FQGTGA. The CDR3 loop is CASSRASGSTDTQYF. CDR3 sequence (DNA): TGTGCCAGCAGCCGGGCTAGCGGTAGCACAGATACGCAGTATTTT. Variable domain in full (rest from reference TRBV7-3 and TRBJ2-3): GAGVSQTPSNKVTEKGKYVELRCDPISGHTALYWYRQSLGQGPEFLIYFQGTGAADDSGLPNDRFFAVRPEGSVSTLKIQRTERGDSAVYLCASSRASGSTDTQYFGPGTRLTVL.

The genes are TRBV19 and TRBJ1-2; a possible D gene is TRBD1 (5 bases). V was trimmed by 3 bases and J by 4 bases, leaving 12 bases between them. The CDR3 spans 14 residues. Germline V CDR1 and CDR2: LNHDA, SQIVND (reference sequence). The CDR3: CASSIQGATYGYTF. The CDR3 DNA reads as TGTGCCAGTAGTATTCAGGGAGCGACCTATGGCTACACCTTC.

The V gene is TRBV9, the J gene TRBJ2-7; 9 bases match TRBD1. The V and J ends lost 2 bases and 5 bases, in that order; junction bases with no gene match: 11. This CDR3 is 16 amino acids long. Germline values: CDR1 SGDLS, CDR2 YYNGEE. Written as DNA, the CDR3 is TGTGCCAGCAGCGTCACTTCCGGGACAGGGACAGACGAGCAGTACTTC. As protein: CASSVTSGTGTDEQYF.

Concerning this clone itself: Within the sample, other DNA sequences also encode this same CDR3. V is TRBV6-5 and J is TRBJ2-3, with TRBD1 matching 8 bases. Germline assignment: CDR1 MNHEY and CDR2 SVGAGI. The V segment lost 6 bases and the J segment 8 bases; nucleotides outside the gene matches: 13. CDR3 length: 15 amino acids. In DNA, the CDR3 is TGTGCCAGCAGCCAAGGACAGGGCCCGTCCGCTACGCAGTATTTT. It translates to CASSQGQGPSATQYF.

The CDR3 sequence: CASSQDPGQGPDTQYF. The CDR3, as DNA: TGTGCCAGCAGCCAAGATCCGGGACAGGGGCCAGATACGCAGTATTTT. The V and J genes are TRBV4-2 and TRBJ2-3; 10 nucleotides align to TRBD1. This CDR3 is built from 16 residues. J gave up 4 bases and V 0 bases, and 4 bases lay outside the gene matches. Germline V gene data show CDR1 as LGHNA and CDR2 as YNFKEQ.

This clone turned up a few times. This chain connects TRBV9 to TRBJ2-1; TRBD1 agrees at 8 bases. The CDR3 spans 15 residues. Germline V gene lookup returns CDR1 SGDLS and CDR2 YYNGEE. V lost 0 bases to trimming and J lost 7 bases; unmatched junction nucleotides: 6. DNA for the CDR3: TGTGCCAGCAGCGTAGAGACAGGGGTCGGGAATGAGCAGTTCTTC. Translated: CASSVETGVGNEQFF.

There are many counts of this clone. CDR3 bases: TGTGCCAGCAGCAAACAGGAAGATAGCAATCAGCCCCAGCATTTT. Translation gives CASSKQEDSNQPQHF. The gene calls are TRBV6-1 and TRBJ1-5; possible D gene TRBD1, 5 bases. V gave up 6 bases and J gave up 0 bases, with 12 bases separating them. The CDR3 contains 15 residues. The germline V gene has CDR1 MNHNS and CDR2 SASEGT.

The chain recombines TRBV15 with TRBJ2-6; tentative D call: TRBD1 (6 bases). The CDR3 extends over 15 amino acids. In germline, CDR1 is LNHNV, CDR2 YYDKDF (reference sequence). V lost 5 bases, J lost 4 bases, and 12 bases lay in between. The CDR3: CATSARGTGANVLTF. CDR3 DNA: TGTGCCACCAGCGCCAGGGGAACCGGGGCCAACGTCCTGACTTTC.

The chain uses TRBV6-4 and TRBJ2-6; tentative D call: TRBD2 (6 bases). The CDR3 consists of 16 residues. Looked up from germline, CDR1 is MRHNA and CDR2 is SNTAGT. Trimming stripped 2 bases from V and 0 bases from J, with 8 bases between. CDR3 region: CASSDGTLSGANVLTF. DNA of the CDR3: TGTGCCAGCAGTGACGGGACTCTCTCTGGGGCCAACGTCCTGACTTTC.

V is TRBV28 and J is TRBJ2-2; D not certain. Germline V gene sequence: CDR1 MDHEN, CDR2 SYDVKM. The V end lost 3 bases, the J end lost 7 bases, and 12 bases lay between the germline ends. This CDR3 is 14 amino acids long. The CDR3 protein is CASSLIIGNGELFF. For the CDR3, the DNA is TGTGCCAGCAGTTTGATAATAGGAAACGGGGAGCTGTTTTTT.

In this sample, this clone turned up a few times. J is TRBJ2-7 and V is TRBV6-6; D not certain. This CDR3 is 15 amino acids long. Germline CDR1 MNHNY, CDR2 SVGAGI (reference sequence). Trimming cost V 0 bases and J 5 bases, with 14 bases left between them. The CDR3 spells CASSYSRLVSNEQYF. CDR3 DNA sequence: TGTGCCAGCAGTTACTCGCGTCTAGTGTCAAACGAGCAGTACTTC.